Described below is a single TCR beta chain sequence and its context. What it binds is not known. UMIs were added to TCR cDNA along with a universal primer site when it was made by 5'RACE template switching. MiXCR was run by TCRdb on the 5' RACE reads, yielding one entry per CDR3 protein. The sample has 300,000 or so distinct CDR3 sequences, approximately 10% seen once. The data originate from a study of T cells after yellow fever vaccination. Study background: The authors prepared low-cell-number fractions using SMART-Seq v4 Ultra Low Input. Overall study results and limits: The booster saw the reappearance of most primary-vaccination clones (approximately 97% CD4, almost 90% CD8). Though it reached lower strength, the secondary response hit its peak faster, day 5 versus 15.

There are 14 residues in the CDR3. Germline CDR1 is GTSNPN and CDR2 is SVGIG (reference sequence). V lost 0 bases to trimming and J lost 3 bases, with 11 bases between them. This material consisted of CD4+ T cells sorted from PBMCs, taken 5 days after the yellow fever booster vaccination. This rearrangement joins TRBV30 to TRBJ2-5, with D tentatively TRBD2 (5 bases). This receptor was identified in a man aged 18 to 35 who received the YFV17D yellow fever vaccine. The CDR3 region has the DNA TGTGCCTGGAGTGTAGGTACGGGGAAAGAGACCCAGTACTTC. As protein: CAWSVGTGKETQYF.